This TCR beta chain was profiled in a study of human T cells and chemical hapten exposure. Study background: Per-sample TCR yields varied mainly from small pooled library volume differences.

This clonotype was observed at least ten times. Total RNA was isolated from whole blood that had not been fractionated. It was the library that attached unique molecular identifiers to individual cDNA molecules. TCRdb re-analysed the 5' RACE reads in MiXCR, keeping a single row per CDR3 protein. The repertoire consists of about 81,000 distinct CDR3 sequences, with 7.7% occurring once and the leading ten covering roughly 2.4%. The CDR3 is 15 amino acids. V lost 6 bases to trimming and J lost 6 bases; unmatched junction nucleotides: 12. Germline assignment: CDR1 MNHEY and CDR2 SVGAGI. This sequence joins TRBV6-5 and TRBJ1-2; 8 bases agree with TRBD1. The sequence came from a male donor in good health. CDR3 DNA: TGTGCCAGCAGCCCTCTAACAGGGGGGAAAGATGGCTACACCTTC. This codes for CASSPLTGGKDGYTF.